The 4 T cell receptor beta chains listed next were all sequenced from one sample in a study of CD8 T cells in Susac syndrome. Random hexamers primed reverse transcription of about 0.45 to 1 ug RNA. TCRdb re-analysed the immunoSEQ multiplex PCR reads in MiXCR, keeping a single row per CDR3 protein. Found here are some 160,000 distinct CDR3 sequences, around 94% of them singletons; the top ten hold 0.12%. The sample comprised CD4+ T cells from PBMCs. These receptor sequences come from a human donor with Susac syndrome.

This chain connects TRBV19 to TRBJ2-5; 8 nucleotides line up with TRBD1. Germline CDR1 and CDR2: LNHDA and SQIVND (reference sequence). The CDR3 is 13 amino acids. The junction had 5 bases not matched to a gene; V was cut back by 6 bases and J by 5 bases. The CDR3 DNA reads as TGTGCCAGTAGCCCCAGGGGGCTCGAGACCCAGTACTTC. Its translation is CASSPRGLETQYF.

J is TRBJ1-1 and V is TRBV25-1; 9 bases align to TRBD1. V dropped 4 bases and J dropped 1; count of bases not matched to a gene: 7. The CDR3 sequence is 16 residues long. Germline values: CDR1 MGHDK, CDR2 SYGVNS. In DNA, the CDR3 is TGTGCCAGCAGTGCCCTCGGGACAGGGTCGAACACTGAAGCTTTCTTT. This sequence encodes CASSALGTGSNTEAFF.

This clonotype was seen a single time. The chain couples TRBV3-1 to TRBJ1-1; no reliable D call. Looked up from germline, CDR1 is LGHDT and CDR2 is YNNKEL (reference sequence). The CDR3 sequence is 13 residues long. V was trimmed by 7 bases and J by 0 bases, leaving 9 bases between them. The CDR3 coding sequence is TGTGCCAGCACCAAGAATGTGAACACTGAAGCTTTCTTT. The encoded protein is CASTKNVNTEAFF.

This chain joins TRBV29-1 and TRBJ1-1, with no clear D. CDR3 size: 11 residues. With 6 bases removed from V and 7 bases from J, the gap between germline ends came to 12 bases. The germline CDR1 and CDR2 sequences are SQVTM and ANQGSEA. CDR3 bases: TGCAGCGTGCCAAGGACGGGTGAAGCTTTCTTT. It encodes CSVPRTGEAFF.